This T cell receptor beta chain stems from a study of cytomegalovirus exposure and HLA in healthy donors. Study-wide results and caveats: Rarity held for most TCR sequences, but there were some public TCRs that occurred in many donors. The authors listed some 160 TCR beta chains as cytomegalovirus-associated.

The repertoire was sequenced with immunoSEQ multiplex PCR; TCRdb's copy has only in-frame clones and lacks some. The profile shows more than 150,000 clones, 75% to 90% of them singletons. There are 14 residues in the CDR3. The germline V gene has CDR1 SEHNR and CDR2 FQNEAQ (reference sequence). V lost 7 bases and J lost 3; bases outside the gene matches: 5. About this clone itself: Its specificity is not known.

The rearrangement links TRBV7-9 to TRBJ2-5; 10 nucleotides align to TRBD1. Source material: PBMCs. The sequence was obtained from a man between 18 and 35 years old in good health and CMV-seropositive. The DNA for the CDR3 is TGTGCCAGCACCTGGACAGGGGGGGAAGAGACCCAGTACTTC. The encoded protein is CASTWTGGEETQYF.